This TCR beta chain was captured in a study of technical replicates of blood from a handful of donors. Trimming removed 5 bases at V and 2 bases at J, with 12 bases between. This CDR3 spans 14 amino acids. Germline CDR1 WSHSY, CDR2 SAAADI. Only in-frame clones appear in the TCRdb table, and some are missing; sequencing was by immunoSEQ multiplex PCR. The sample records 15,000 or so clones, 87% being singletons. Material for sequencing was PBMCs. The source is a human donor in good health. The chain recombines TRBV10-2 with TRBJ1-2, with D possibly being TRBD1 (6 bases). CDR3 bases: TGCGCCAGCAGTCCTGTAACAGGGAACTATGGCTACACCTTC. This encodes CASSPVTGNYGYTF.